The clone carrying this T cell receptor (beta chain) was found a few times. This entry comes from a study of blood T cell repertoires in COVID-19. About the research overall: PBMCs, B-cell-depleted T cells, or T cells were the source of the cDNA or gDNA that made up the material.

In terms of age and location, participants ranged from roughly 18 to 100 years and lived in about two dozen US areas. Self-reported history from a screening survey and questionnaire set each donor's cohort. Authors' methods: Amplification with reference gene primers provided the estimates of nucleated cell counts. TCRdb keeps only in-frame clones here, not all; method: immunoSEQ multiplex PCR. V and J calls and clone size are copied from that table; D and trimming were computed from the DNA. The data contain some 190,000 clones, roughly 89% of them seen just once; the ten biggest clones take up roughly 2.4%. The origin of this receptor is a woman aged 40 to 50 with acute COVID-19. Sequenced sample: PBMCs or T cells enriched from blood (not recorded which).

The CDR3 spells CASSALSGGEETQYF. CDR3 bases: TGTGCCAGTAGTGCCCTCTCGGGGGGGGAGGAGACCCAGTACTTC. This sequence joins TRBV19 and TRBJ2-5; TRBD2 aligns across 8 bases. Losses at the gene ends were 5 bases for V and 5 bases for J; bases not matched to a gene: 10. The CDR3 is 15 amino acids. Germline loops: CDR1 LNHDA, CDR2 SQIVND (reference sequence).